Shown below are 5 T cell receptor beta chains from a single sample sequenced in a study of T cell repertoires in cytomegalovirus infection. These receptors' antigens are unknown. TCRdb redid the calling of the reads with MiXCR, one entry per CDR3 protein. In the table there are 550,000 to 850,000 distinct CDR3 sequences, 30% to 40% of which are singletons. The starting material was cultured PBMCs, obtained from culture after CMV antigen stimulation. The receptors here all came from a human donor in good health (CMV status not recorded). Some clones in this sample may be carry-over from other donors' samples.

The J gene is TRBJ1-5, the V gene TRBV7-2, with a possible D match to TRBD1 (6 bases). V gave up 5 bases and J gave up 7 bases, with 21 bases separating them. The CDR3 covers 16 residues. Germline CDR1 SGHTA, CDR2 FQGNSA. The CDR3 sequence: CASSPGRGRGEQPQHF. In DNA form, the CDR3 reads TGTGCCAGCAGCCCCGGTAGGGGGAGGGGAGAGCAGCCCCAGCATTTT.

The rearrangement links TRBV27 to TRBJ1-1; D not resolved. Germline assignment: CDR1 MNHEY and CDR2 SMNVEV (reference sequence). V was clipped by 3 bases and J by 1 base, with 6 bases between them. The CDR3 length is 13 residues. CDR3 sequence (DNA): TGTGCCAGCAGTTTTAACGAGAACACTGAAGCTTTCTTT. Its protein product is CASSFNENTEAFF.

The rearrangement uses TRBV12-3 or TRBV12-4 and TRBJ2-3; maybe TRBD2 (6 bases). CDR3 size: 16 residues. V was cut by 4 bases and J by 0 bases, with 14 bases left in between. This CDR3 is CASSSYRSGSTDTQYF. CDR3 in DNA: TGTGCCAGCAGTTCCTACCGCAGCGGGAGCACAGATACGCAGTATTTT.

The chain is built from TRBV20-1 and TRBJ2-5; 9 nucleotides line up with TRBD1. The CDR3 consists of 15 residues. CDR1 and CDR2 (germline): DFQATT, SNEGSKA (reference sequence). V shed 5 bases and J 5 bases; nucleotides not matched to a gene: 12. The CDR3 region is CSAPPGQGPRETQYF. The DNA for the CDR3 is TGCAGTGCTCCGCCTGGACAGGGGCCGAGGGAGACCCAGTACTTC.

This clonotype has just one count. This chain links TRBV6-1 with TRBJ2-1, with TRBD2 as a possible D gene (6 bases). Between the trimmed V and J ends, which lost 5 bases and 4 bases, there was a span of 18 bases. The CDR3 is 16 amino acids. Germline V gene lookup returns CDR1 MNHNS and CDR2 SASEGT. The CDR3 sequence: CASSPRPGEWYNEQFF. The CDR3 DNA sequence: TGTGCCAGCAGTCCCCGTCCGGGAGAGTGGTACAATGAGCAGTTCTTC.